The next 24 T cell receptor beta chains were all read from a single sample in a study of T-cell memory formation after mild COVID-19. Via MiXCR, TCRdb re-called the 5' RACE reads, giving one row per CDR3 protein. Of fewer than 350,000 distinct CDR3 sequences listed, approximately 15% were seen once; the top ten hold roughly 23%. What was sequenced was PBMCs or a T cell subset sorted from them (not recorded which). The receptor set was obtained from a man aged 18-30 years who had mild COVID-19 (a few samples of this study predate the infection). Cell type and time point are not known.

The J gene is TRBJ2-1, the V gene TRBV5-1, with 8 nucleotides matching TRBD1. V was pared by 4 bases and J by 3 bases, with 3 bases of the junction left unmatched. This CDR3 has 14 amino acids. Germline V gene sequence: CDR1 SGHRS, CDR2 YFSETQ. The CDR3 region has the DNA TGCGCCAGCAGCCCGGGACAGGACTACAATGAGCAGTTCTTC. Its protein product is CASSPGQDYNEQFF.

This sequence joins TRBV27 and TRBJ2-7; no definite D call. Per germline, CDR1 MNHEY and CDR2 SMNVEV (reference sequence). V lost 4 bases and J 0 bases, leaving 10 bases between the germline ends. CDR3 length: 14 residues. The CDR3 nucleotides are TGTGCCAGCAGTTCCACGACGGGCTCCTACGAGCAGTACTTC. Its translation is CASSSTTGSYEQYF.

This clonotype was seen a handful of times. The gene calls are TRBV7-9 and TRBJ1-5; the D gene is possibly TRBD1 (5 bases). The germline V and J ends were trimmed by 0 bases and 6 bases, with 12 bases remaining between them. Germline V gives CDR1 SEHNR, CDR2 FQNEAQ (reference sequence). This CDR3 comprises 15 residues. CDR3 bases: TGTGCCAGCAGCTTAGCGAACGGGGCCGGTCAGCCCCAGCATTTT. Encoded protein: CASSLANGAGQPQHF. The entire variable domain, with the rest obtained from reference TRBV7-9 and TRBJ1-5, is as follows: DTGVSQNPRHKITKRGQNVTFRCDPISEHNRLYWYRQTLGQGPEFLTYFQNEAQLEKSRLLSDRFSAERPKGSFSTLEIQRTEQGDSAMYLCASSLANGAGQPQHFGDGTRLSIL.

This clonotype was counted ten times or more. The rearrangement joins TRBV20-1 to TRBJ1-6, with D possibly matching TRBD1 (5 bases). The CDR3 totals 14 residues. Between the trimmed V and J ends, which lost 3 bases and 7 bases, there was a span of 13 bases. CDR1 DFQATT and CDR2 SNEGSKA come from the germline V gene (reference sequence). As DNA, the CDR3 is TGCAGTGCTAGGTGGGGGGTCAACAATTCACCCCTCCACTTT. Translated, it gives CSARWGVNNSPLHF.

This clonotype has at least ten counts. This sequence joins TRBV12-3 or TRBV12-4 and TRBJ2-5; 7 bases are shared with TRBD1. V was clipped by 7 bases and J by 4 bases; unmatched bases: 9. The CDR3 extends over 14 amino acids. The CDR3 is CASIYQGVSETQYF. The CDR3 DNA follows: TGTGCCAGCATCTACCAGGGGGTATCAGAGACCCAGTACTTC.

This clonotype showed up just once. The chain is built from TRBV27 and TRBJ2-2, with a weak D call TRBD1 (5 bases). CDR3 length: 13 amino acids. The germline CDR1 and CDR2 sequences are MNHEY and SMNVEV (reference sequence). The germline V and J ends were trimmed by 7 bases and 1 base, with 7 bases remaining between them. The CDR3 loop is CASKGQNTGELFF. CDR3 bases: TGTGCCAGCAAAGGACAGAACACCGGGGAGCTGTTTTTT.

This clonotype was counted ten times or more. This chain joins TRBV15 and TRBJ2-5; D uncertain. From germline, CDR1 is LNHNV and CDR2 YYDKDF (reference sequence). This CDR3 is built from 15 residues. Trimming took 4 bases from V and 3 from J, leaving 15 bases between them. CDR3 nucleotide sequence: TGTGCCACCAGCACCCACTGGGATAACAAAGAGACCCAGTACTTC. Its translation: CATSTHWDNKETQYF.

The rearrangement uses TRBV15 and TRBJ2-5; D is unresolved. Germline V gives CDR1 LNHNV, CDR2 YYDKDF (reference sequence). This CDR3 is built from 15 residues. Trimming took off 0 bases at V and 2 bases at J, with 10 bases between the two ends. CDR3 residues: CATSREAMVQETQYF. The CDR3 DNA sequence: TGTGCCACCAGCAGAGAGGCCATGGTACAAGAGACCCAGTACTTC.

The chain is built from TRBV2 and TRBJ2-4; D ambiguous. The CDR3 consists of 15 residues. CDR1 is SNHLY and CDR2 is FYNNEI in the germline V gene. Trimming shortened V by 8 bases and J by 1 base, and 15 bases separated the two germline ends. The chain's CDR3 is CASRTRVAAKNIQYF. As DNA, the CDR3 is TGTGCCAGCCGAACACGGGTCGCGGCCAAAAACATTCAGTACTTC.

The chain has TRBV7-3 and TRBJ2-5, with D perhaps being TRBD1 or TRBD2 (5 bases each). CDR1 SGHTA and CDR2 FQGTGA come from the germline V gene. The CDR3 extends over 14 amino acids. V was pared by 5 bases and J by 7 bases, with 17 bases between. CDR3 sequence (DNA): TGTGCCAGCAGCCTACTGGGTGGTGGGGGGACCCAGTACTTC. This gives the protein CASSLLGGGGTQYF. The entire variable domain, with the rest obtained from reference TRBV7-3 and TRBJ2-5, is as follows: GAGVSQTPSNKVTEKGKYVELRCDPISGHTALYWYRQSLGQGPEFLIYFQGTGAADDSGLPNDRFFAVRPEGSVSTLKIQRTERGDSAVYLCASSLLGGGGTQYFGPGTRLLVL.

This clonotype has a handful of counts. The rearrangement links TRBV7-3 to TRBJ2-3, with D tentatively TRBD2 (5 bases). There are 16 residues in the CDR3. Germline V CDR1 and CDR2: SGHTA, FQGTGA. The V and J ends lost 2 bases and 0 bases respectively, with 12 bases between them. CDR3 sequence reads: CASSLQLTGSTDTQYF. CDR3 nucleotides: TGTGCCAGCAGCTTACAGTTGACGGGAAGCACAGATACGCAGTATTTT.

This clonotype was seen repeatedly, ten times or more. This sequence joins TRBV27 and TRBJ2-3; 9 positions match TRBD2. Germline trimming cut 2 bases from V and 5 bases from J; bases unmatched to any gene: 2. The CDR3 is made up of 14 amino acids. CDR1 MNHEY and CDR2 SMNVEV come from the germline V gene (reference sequence). This CDR3 is CASSLKLAGDTQYF. The DNA for the CDR3 is TGTGCCAGCAGTTTAAAACTAGCGGGAGATACGCAGTATTTT.

This chain connects TRBV20-1 to TRBJ2-1; the match to TRBD2 covers 7 bases. V gave up 4 bases and J gave up 3 bases; unmatched junction bases: 3. Germline V gives CDR1 DFQATT, CDR2 SNEGSKA (reference sequence). The CDR3 totals 13 residues. DNA for the CDR3: TGCAGTGCTATGGCGGGGGACTACAATGAGCAGTTCTTC. Its protein product is CSAMAGDYNEQFF.

This chain connects TRBV9 to TRBJ2-1; no reliable D call. Germline loops: CDR1 SGDLS, CDR2 YYNGEE. The CDR3 is 16 amino acids. V lost 0 bases to trimming and J lost 4 bases, with 14 bases between them. CDR3 nucleotide sequence: TGTGCCAGCAGCGTAGCTGAGCTAGTTTCGTACAATGAGCAGTTCTTC. It is translated as CASSVAELVSYNEQFF.

In this sample, this clonotype turned up a few times. The CDR3 DNA reads TGTGCCAGCTCAGAACAGGGGATGGCTGAAGCTTTCTTT. Its protein is CASSEQGMAEAFF. This chain uses TRBV18 with TRBJ1-1; 7 bases are a match to TRBD1. The CDR3 consists of 13 residues. Germline assignment: CDR1 KGHSH and CDR2 LQKENI. The trim removed 5 bases at V and 6 bases at J, leaving 6 bases unmatched.

This chain connects TRBV6-1 to TRBJ2-7; 8 bases line up with TRBD1. The CDR3 runs 17 residues. CDR1 MNHNS and CDR2 SASEGT come from the germline V gene. V lost 8 bases to trimming and J lost 2 bases; unmatched junction nucleotides: 17. This CDR3 reads CASCHLGPGQATYEQYV. The DNA of the CDR3 is TGTGCCAGCTGCCATTTGGGACCGGGACAGGCCACCTACGAGCAGTACGTC.

In this sample, this clonotype turned up many times. J is TRBJ2-3 and V is TRBV6-5; TRBD2 matches at 8 bases. From germline, CDR1 is MNHEY and CDR2 SVGAGI. The CDR3 totals 15 residues. J was trimmed by 5 bases and V by 0 bases; bases with no gene match: 4. The DNA for the CDR3 is TGTGCCAGCAGTTACTCTAGCGGGGTGGGAGATACGCAGTATTTT. It encodes CASSYSSGVGDTQYF.

The rearrangement uses TRBV5-4 and TRBJ2-7; D may match TRBD1 or TRBD2 (6 bases each). V lost 0 bases and J 6 bases, leaving 19 bases between the germline ends. Germline-derived CDR1 and CDR2 are SGHNT and YYREEE (reference sequence). The CDR3 covers 16 residues. CDR3 coding DNA: TGTGCCAGCAGCTTGGTGGGTGGGGGCCGGGAGCTCGAGCAGTACGTC. It yields the protein CASSLVGGGRELEQYV.

This clonotype was seen more than once but under ten times. The chain joins TRBV7-9 to TRBJ1-1; TRBD1 agrees at 8 bases. Trimming at V came to 2 bases and at J to 3 bases, leaving 14 bases not matched to a gene. The CDR3 is 18 residues long. Per germline, CDR1 SEHNR and CDR2 FQNEAQ (reference sequence). The CDR3 loop is CASSLSRTGSFRDTEAFF. For the CDR3, the DNA is TGTGCCAGCAGCTTATCTCGGACAGGGAGCTTTCGGGACACTGAAGCTTTCTTT.

The sample holds a few counts of this clonotype. V usage is TRBV12-3 or TRBV12-4 and J usage is TRBJ1-5; TRBD1 aligns across 11 bases. V trimming: 1 base; J trimming: 7 bases; junction bases outside the gene matches: 12. There are 18 residues in the CDR3. The CDR3 DNA sequence: TGTGCCAGCAGTTTAGAACCGGGAGGGACAGGGGGGGACCAGCCCCAGCATTTT. Its protein product is CASSLEPGGTGGDQPQHF.

This clonotype has at least ten counts. The rearrangement links TRBV7-2 to TRBJ2-3; D unresolved. Germline lookup yields CDR1 SGHTA and CDR2 FQGNSA. The ends were cut back, 5 bases at V and 6 bases at J, with 12 bases in the middle. This CDR3 region has 13 residues. CDR3 protein: CASSPGTGDTQYF. CDR3 DNA sequence: TGTGCCAGCAGCCCCGGAACCGGGGATACGCAGTATTTT.

This clonotype was counted between two and nine times. The V call is TRBV29-1, the J call TRBJ2-7; D gene uncertain. CDR3 length: 15 residues. Looked up from germline, CDR1 is SQVTM and CDR2 is ANQGSEA. Trimming removed 4 bases from V and 3 bases from J, with 19 bases in between. The CDR3 region is CSVVPVSTENYEQYF. CDR3 sequence (DNA): TGCAGCGTTGTACCAGTTTCGACCGAAAACTACGAGCAGTACTTC.

The chain is built from TRBV6-6 and TRBJ1-2, with 9 bases fitting TRBD1. The V segment lost 2 bases and the J segment 3 bases; nucleotides outside the gene matches: 1. Germline CDR1 reads MNHNY; CDR2 reads SVGAGI (reference sequence). The CDR3 has 14 amino acids. For the CDR3, the DNA is TGTGCCAGCAGTTACCGGACAGGGGACTATGGCTACACCTTC. It translates to CASSYRTGDYGYTF.

This clonotype was counted only a few times. The chain has TRBV7-9 and TRBJ1-2; 7 nucleotides align to TRBD1. Germline V lookup: CDR1 SEHNR, CDR2 FQNEAQ (reference sequence). This CDR3 is 14 amino acids long. V dropped 2 bases and J dropped 4; count of bases not matched to a gene: 4. The CDR3: CASSLRDSTYGYTF. The CDR3 region has the DNA TGTGCCAGCAGCTTAAGGGACAGTACCTATGGCTACACCTTC.